A single sample is the source of the 24 T cell receptor beta chains below, sequenced in a study of T cell responses to AZD1222 COVID-19 vaccine. Data came from immunoSEQ multiplex PCR; TCRdb stores just in-frame clones and leaves some out. The repertoire includes roughly 150,000 clones, 92% of them detected once, and 1.5% to 2% sits in the top ten. Material: peripheral blood, obtained on day 0 of AZD1222 vaccination. The receptor source for this set is an adult in good health.

This sequence joins TRBV11-1 and TRBJ1-1; 8 bases align to TRBD1. Germline CDR1 is SGHAT and CDR2 is FQDESV (reference sequence). The trim removed 1 base at V and 8 bases at J, leaving 12 bases unmatched. CDR3 length: 16 residues. The CDR3 DNA is TGTGCCAGCAGCTTAGGGAGACAGGGGTTCTCGGGAGAAGCTTTCTTT. It yields the protein CASSLGRQGFSGEAFF.

A remark on this clone: This CDR3 is also generated by other DNA sequences in the sample. This chain joins TRBV18 and TRBJ1-2, with D uncertain. V lost 6 bases and J 7 bases, leaving 9 bases between the germline ends. Germline V gene data show CDR1 as KGHSH and CDR2 as LQKENI. CDR3 size: 11 residues. The DNA of the CDR3 is TGTGCCAGCTCGCCCGGAGGTGGCTACACCTTC. Amino acids: CASSPGGGYTF.

The chain recombines TRBV18 with TRBJ1-1; 10 bases fit TRBD1. The junction had 7 bases not matched to a gene; V was cut back by 5 bases and J by 1 base. Germline V lookup: CDR1 KGHSH, CDR2 LQKENI. The CDR3 runs 16 residues. The CDR3 here is CASSDGQGGRNTEAFF. CDR3 coding DNA: TGTGCCAGCTCAGACGGACAGGGGGGGAGGAACACTGAAGCTTTCTTT.

The chain links TRBV4-2 to TRBJ2-6; TRBD1 matches 7 bases. This CDR3 is 21 amino acids long. Germline values: CDR1 LGHNA, CDR2 YNFKEQ. Trimming at V came to 2 bases and at J to 0 bases, leaving 16 bases not matched to a gene. CDR3 coding DNA: TGTGCCAGCAGCCAAAGATCGGCGGACAGGCGATCTTTCTCTGGGGCCAACGTCCTGACTTTC. Its translation: CASSQRSADRRSFSGANVLTF.

The CDR3 region is CASSHDRGTGELFF. The CDR3 DNA reads as TGTGCCAGCAGCCACGATCGGGGTACCGGGGAGCTGTTTTTT. The chain has TRBV6-2 or TRBV6-3 and TRBJ2-2; D is possibly TRBD2 (5 bases). Germline V lookup: CDR1 MNHEY, CDR2 SVGEGT. Trimming left V 6 bases short and J 5 bases short, with 13 bases between. CDR3 length equals 14 residues.

The chain links TRBV7-6 to TRBJ1-6, with TRBD1 as a possible D gene (6 bases). Germline V gene data show CDR1 as SGHVS and CDR2 as FNYEAQ. The CDR3 spans 16 residues. Between the trimmed V and J ends, which lost 1 base and 6 bases, there was a span of 13 bases. CDR3 residues: CASSLEDRRGNSPLHF. The CDR3 nucleotides read TGTGCCAGCAGCTTAGAGGACCGCAGGGGTAATTCACCCCTCCACTTT.

The chain links TRBV5-1 to TRBJ1-1; possible D gene TRBD1, 5 bases. Looked up from germline, CDR1 is SGHRS and CDR2 is YFSETQ. The CDR3 consists of 14 residues. Trimming pared 5 bases from V and 1 base from J, leaving 12 bases between. CDR3 sequence: CASSSFQGNTEAFF. The CDR3 bases are TGCGCCAGCAGTTCCTTTCAGGGGAACACTGAAGCTTTCTTT. Supplemented by reference TRBV5-1 and TRBJ1-1, the full variable domain reads KAGVTQTPRYLIKTRGQQVTLSCSPISGHRSVSWYQQTPGQGLQFLFEYFSETQRNKGNFPGRFSGRQFSNSRSEMNVSTLELGDSALYLCASSSFQGNTEAFFGQGTRLTVV.

In its sample, this clone was seen a few times. The chain recombines TRBV4-3 with TRBJ1-4, with 11 bases matching TRBD1. The CDR3 totals 16 residues. Germline CDR1 and CDR2: LGHNA and YSLEER. The trim removed 0 bases at V and 8 bases at J, leaving 5 bases unmatched. This CDR3 reads CASSQEGRTGGEKLFF. The DNA of the CDR3 is TGCGCCAGCAGCCAAGAGGGACGGACAGGGGGCGAAAAACTGTTTTTT.

V is TRBV6-5 and J is TRBJ2-1, with D unclear. Trimming shortened V by 0 bases and J by 5 bases, and 11 bases separated the two germline ends. Germline-derived CDR1 and CDR2 are MNHEY and SVGAGI. The CDR3 covers 15 residues. DNA of the CDR3: TGTGCCAGCAGTTACTCGACCCCCAGGCACAATGAGCAGTTCTTC. Its translation is CASSYSTPRHNEQFF.

The rearrangement uses TRBV12-5 and TRBJ2-3; 11 nucleotides align to TRBD2. The CDR3 is made up of 18 amino acids. The germline gives CDR1 LGHNT, CDR2 FRNRAP. The DNA of the CDR3 is TGTGCCCCATTCATAGCGGGGGGGCCAATAGACAGCACAGATACGCAGTATTTT. Residues: CAPFIAGGPIDSTDTQYF.

Details on this clone: The sample carries other DNA sequences with the same CDR3. The rearrangement uses TRBV18 and TRBJ2-2, with D possibly matching TRBD2 (5 bases). Germline loops: CDR1 KGHSH, CDR2 LQKENI. V lost 3 bases and J lost 1, with 6 bases in between. The CDR3 totals 14 residues. The CDR3 bases are TGTGCCAGCTCACCGAGGGTGAACACCGGGGAGCTGTTTTTT. Translation gives CASSPRVNTGELFF.

A few counts support this clone. This chain uses TRBV24-1 with TRBJ1-1; D gene ambiguous. Germline CDR1 KGHDR, CDR2 SFDVKD. The CDR3 length is 14 residues. Deletions cut 3 bases from V and 1 base from J, with 8 bases between. For the CDR3, the DNA is TGTGCCACCAGTGATGGGCCACCGAACACTGAAGCTTTCTTT. It is translated as CATSDGPPNTEAFF.

The CDR3 here is CASRPSGAGQSYQPQHF. The DNA for the CDR3 is TGTGCCAGTAGGCCATCAGGCGCGGGCCAGTCGTATCAGCCCCAGCATTTT. The J gene is TRBJ1-5, the V gene TRBV19; D unresolved. Between the trimmed V and J ends, which lost 6 bases and 5 bases, there was a span of 23 bases. Germline-derived CDR1 and CDR2 are LNHDA and SQIVND (reference sequence). This CDR3 contains 17 residues.

CDR3 nucleotide sequence: TGCGCCAGCAGCTTACCCCGTACGGGACATCCTTTATGGTACTTC. Protein sequence: CASSLPRTGHPLWYF. The chain couples TRBV5-1 to TRBJ2-7, with a tentative D call TRBD1 (6 bases). Germline CDR1 and CDR2: SGHRS and YFSETQ. The CDR3 extends over 15 amino acids. V lost 2 bases and J lost 12, with 24 bases in between.

In its sample, this clone was seen once. The chain carries TRBV4-1 and TRBJ1-3, with 7 positions matching TRBD1. The CDR3 spans 16 residues. V gave up 1 base and J gave up 1 base; unmatched junction bases: 4. CDR1 and CDR2 (germline): MGHRA, YSYEKL. This CDR3 is CASSQVYRGSGNTIYF. The CDR3 DNA follows: TGCGCCAGCAGCCAAGTCTACAGGGGATCTGGAAACACCATATATTTT.

The J gene is TRBJ1-5, the V gene TRBV7-8; D is uncertain. Germline V gene lookup returns CDR1 SGHVS and CDR2 FQNEAQ. This CDR3 spans 16 amino acids. Trimming took off 5 bases at V and 3 bases at J, with 17 bases between the two ends. Here the CDR3 reads CASSLGLRKANQPQHF. CDR3 DNA: TGTGCCAGCAGCCTAGGGTTGCGAAAGGCCAATCAGCCCCAGCATTTT. Combining the CDR3 with reference TRBV7-8 and TRBJ1-5 gives the whole variable domain GAGVSQSPRYKVAKRGQDVALRCDPISGHVSLFWYQQALGQGPEFLTYFQNEAQLDKSGLPSDRFFAERPEGSVSTLKIQRTQQEDSAVYLCASSLGLRKANQPQHFGDGTRLSIL.

The V call is TRBV12-3 or TRBV12-4, the J call TRBJ2-7, with TRBD1 identical over 7 bases. V shed 7 bases, J shed 0 bases, and the junction held 3 bases outside the gene matches. The CDR3 extends over 13 amino acids. CDR3 amino acids: CASMTGNSYEQYF. The CDR3 DNA is TGTGCCAGCATGACAGGGAACTCCTACGAGCAGTACTTC.

The chain carries TRBV5-1 and TRBJ1-6; 7 nucleotides line up with TRBD1. The germline gives CDR1 SGHRS, CDR2 YFSETQ. The CDR3 consists of 15 residues. The ends lost 5 bases at V and 8 bases at J; junction bases unmatched: 10. CDR3 residues: CASRPTTGIDSPLHF. The DNA for the CDR3 is TGCGCCAGCAGGCCAACGACAGGGATCGATTCACCCCTCCACTTT.

This clone was detected once. This chain links TRBV20-1 with TRBJ2-1, with no clear D. The V gene's germline CDR1 is DFQATT and CDR2 SNEGSKA (reference sequence). Trimming pared 5 bases from V and 7 bases from J, leaving 9 bases between. The CDR3 has 11 amino acids. As DNA, the CDR3 is TGCAGTGCTCCGCAAGTGAATGAGCAGTTCTTC. Translated: CSAPQVNEQFF.

V gene TRBV5-6 combines with J gene TRBJ1-2, with a tentative D call TRBD1 (6 bases). V lost 2 bases, J lost 1 base, and 15 bases lay in between. The CDR3 contains 16 residues. The V gene's germline CDR1 is SGHDT and CDR2 YYEEEE. CDR3 region: CASSFPGAAHNYGYTF. The DNA of the CDR3 is TGTGCCAGCAGCTTCCCAGGGGCGGCTCATAACTATGGCTACACCTTC.

This CDR3 reads CASSLEPGQGGEAFF. CDR3 bases: TGTGCCAGCAGCTTAGAACCAGGACAGGGCGGTGAAGCTTTCTTT. J is TRBJ1-1 and V is TRBV7-2, with 8 positions matching TRBD1. The CDR3 is made up of 15 amino acids. The V gene's germline CDR1 is SGHTA and CDR2 FQGNSA. Trimming cost V 1 base and J 7 bases; bases outside gene matches: 8.

CDR3 coding DNA: TGTGCCAGCAGCTTAACGAGACAGGGACCCTACGAGCAGTACTTC. Protein: CASSLTRQGPYEQYF. The chain combines TRBV11-2 with TRBJ2-7, with 7 bases fitting TRBD1. In germline, CDR1 is SGHAT, CDR2 FQNNGV. V shed 2 bases and J 2 bases; nucleotides not matched to a gene: 6. This CDR3 has 15 amino acids.

The rearrangement uses TRBV3-1 (or the pseudogene TRBV3-2) and TRBJ2-6; D might be TRBD2 (5 bases). This CDR3 is built from 14 residues. Germline CDR1 reads LGHDT; CDR2 reads YNNKEL (reference sequence). The V and J ends lost 5 bases and 0 bases respectively, with 5 bases between them. The CDR3 region has the DNA TGTGCCAGCAGCGAGGGCTCTGGGGCCAACGTCCTGACTTTC. Its protein is CASSEGSGANVLTF.

This chain uses TRBV30 with TRBJ2-7; TRBD1 aligns across 11 bases. The germline V gene encodes CDR1 GTSNPN and CDR2 SVGIG (reference sequence). The CDR3 covers 15 residues. The V segment lost 4 bases and the J segment 2 bases; nucleotides outside the gene matches: 7. This chain's CDR3 is CAWTPGTGGAYEQYF. DNA of the CDR3: TGTGCCTGGACCCCCGGGACAGGGGGAGCCTACGAGCAGTACTTC. The full variable domain, its missing parts supplied by reference TRBV30 and TRBJ2-7, is SQTIHQWPATLVQPVGSPLSLECTVEGTSNPNLYWYRQAAGRGLQLLFYSVGIGQISSEVPQNLSASRPQDRQFILSSKKLLLSDSGFYLCAWTPGTGGAYEQYFGPGTRLTVT.